This record looks at one TCR beta chain sequence and its context. What it binds is not known. The data originate from a study of shared clonotypes between healthy human individuals. Overall study results and limits: Clonotype sharing among donors was expected to depend on sequencing depth. For naive CD4 cells, roughly 5% of clonotypes were shared across a handful of donors. What naive subsets generally showed was a larger estimated richness than memory subsets showed.

The data were produced by immunoSEQ multiplex PCR, yet TCRdb's version contains in-frame clones alone and is incomplete. In the table there are approximately 2,200,000 clones, around 93% of which are singletons. Losses at the gene ends were 4 bases for V and 4 bases for J; bases not matched to a gene: 9. This CDR3 comprises 15 residues. Germline CDR1 reads SEHNR; CDR2 reads FQNEAQ (reference sequence). Terminally differentiated effector memory CD45RA+ cells were excluded from the naive CD8 cells, which were CD45RO-negative and positively selected for CCR7. This receptor was taken from a man younger than 30 in good health. Some clones in this sample may be carry-over from other donors' samples. The sample comprised naive CD8+ T cells from PBMCs. V usage is TRBV7-9 and J usage is TRBJ1-1; 7 bases align to TRBD1. The CDR3 bases are TGTGCCAGCAGCTCTAGACAGGGCTGGGGCACTGAAGCTTTCTTT. Translated, it gives CASSSRQGWGTEAFF.